This TCR beta chain came from a study of T cell changes during pregnancy in multiple sclerosis. The table lists this clone with a count of one. Clones were read by immunoSEQ multiplex PCR, and TCRdb kept only the in-frame ones, dropping some. The sample has 46,000 or so clones; 93% are singletons. From germline, CDR1 is MNHEY and CDR2 SMNVEV (reference sequence). The CDR3 consists of 14 residues. Deletions cut 7 bases from V and 6 bases from J, with 16 bases between. Specimen: CD8+ T cells from peripheral blood mononuclear cells, collected after pregnancy. The J gene is TRBJ2-1, the V gene TRBV27, with D unresolved. The TCR originated in a female donor with multiple sclerosis, enrolled in a pregnancy study. This CDR3 is CASTVIGSGNEQFF. CDR3 in DNA: TGTGCCAGCACGGTGATCGGGTCTGGCAATGAGCAGTTCTTC.